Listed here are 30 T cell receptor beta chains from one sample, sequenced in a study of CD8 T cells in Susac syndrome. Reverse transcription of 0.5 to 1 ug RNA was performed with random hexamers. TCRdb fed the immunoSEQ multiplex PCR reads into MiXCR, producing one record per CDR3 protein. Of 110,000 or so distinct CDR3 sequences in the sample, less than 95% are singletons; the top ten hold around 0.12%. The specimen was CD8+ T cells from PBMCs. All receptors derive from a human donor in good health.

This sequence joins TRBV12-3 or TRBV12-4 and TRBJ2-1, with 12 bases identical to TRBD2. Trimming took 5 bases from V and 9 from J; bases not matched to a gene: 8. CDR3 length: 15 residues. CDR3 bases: TGTGCCAGCAGTCACTCTAGCGGGGGGGCCCGTGAGCAGTTCTTC. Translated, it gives CASSHSSGGAREQFF.

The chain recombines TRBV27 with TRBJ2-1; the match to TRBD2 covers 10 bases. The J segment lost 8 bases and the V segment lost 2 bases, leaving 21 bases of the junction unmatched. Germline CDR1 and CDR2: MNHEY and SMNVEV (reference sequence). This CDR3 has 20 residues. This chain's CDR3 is CASSLSQGDEKREGSDEQFF. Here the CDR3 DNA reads TGTGCCAGCAGTTTAAGCCAAGGGGATGAGAAGCGGGAGGGGAGCGATGAGCAGTTCTTC.

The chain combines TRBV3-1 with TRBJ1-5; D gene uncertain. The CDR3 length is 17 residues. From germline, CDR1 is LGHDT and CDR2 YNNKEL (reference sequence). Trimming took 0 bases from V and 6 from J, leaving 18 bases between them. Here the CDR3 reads CASSQDPPGILGQPQHF. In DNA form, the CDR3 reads TGTGCCAGCAGCCAAGATCCCCCCGGGATACTAGGTCAGCCCCAGCATTTT.

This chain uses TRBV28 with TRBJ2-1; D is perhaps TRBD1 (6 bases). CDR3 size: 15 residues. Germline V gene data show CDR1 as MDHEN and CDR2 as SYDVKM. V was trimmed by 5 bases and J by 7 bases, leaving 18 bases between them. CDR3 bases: TGTGCCAGCAGTCGTCTGGTGGACAGATGGAATGAGCAGTTCTTC. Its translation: CASSRLVDRWNEQFF.

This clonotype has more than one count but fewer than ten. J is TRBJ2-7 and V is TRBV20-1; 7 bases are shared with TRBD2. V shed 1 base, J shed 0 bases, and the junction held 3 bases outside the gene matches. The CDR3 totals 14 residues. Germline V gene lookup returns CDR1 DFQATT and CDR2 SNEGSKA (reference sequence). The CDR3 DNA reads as TGCAGTGCTAGAGGGGTAGCGGGCTCCTACGAGCAGTACTTC. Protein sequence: CSARGVAGSYEQYF.

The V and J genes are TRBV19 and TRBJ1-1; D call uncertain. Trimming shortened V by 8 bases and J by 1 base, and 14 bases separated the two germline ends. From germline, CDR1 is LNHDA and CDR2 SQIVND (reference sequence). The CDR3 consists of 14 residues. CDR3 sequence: CASAAGRWNTEAFF. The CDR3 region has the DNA TGTGCCAGTGCTGCTGGGAGATGGAACACTGAAGCTTTCTTT. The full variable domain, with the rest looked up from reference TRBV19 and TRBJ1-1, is DGGITQSPKYLFRKEGQNVTLSCEQNLNHDAMYWYRQDPGQGLRLIYYSQIVNDFQKGDIAEGYSVSREKKESFPLTVTSAQKNPTAFYLCASAAGRWNTEAFFGQGTRLTVV.

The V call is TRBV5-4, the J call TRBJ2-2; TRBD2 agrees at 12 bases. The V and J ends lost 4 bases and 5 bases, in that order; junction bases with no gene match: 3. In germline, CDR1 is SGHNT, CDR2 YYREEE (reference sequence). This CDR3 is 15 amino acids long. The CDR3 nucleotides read TGTGCCAGCAGCGGACTAGCGGGAAATACCGGGGAGCTGTTTTTT. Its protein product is CASSGLAGNTGELFF.

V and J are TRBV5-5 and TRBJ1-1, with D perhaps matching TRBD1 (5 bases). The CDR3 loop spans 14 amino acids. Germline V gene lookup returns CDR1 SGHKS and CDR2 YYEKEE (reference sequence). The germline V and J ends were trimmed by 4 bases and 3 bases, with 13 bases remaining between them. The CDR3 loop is CASSDGTAYTEAFF. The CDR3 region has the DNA TGTGCCAGCAGCGACGGGACCGCTTACACTGAAGCTTTCTTT.

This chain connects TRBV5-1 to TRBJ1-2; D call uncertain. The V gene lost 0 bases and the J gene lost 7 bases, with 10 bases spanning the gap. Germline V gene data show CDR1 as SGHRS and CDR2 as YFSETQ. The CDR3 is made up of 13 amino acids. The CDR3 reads CASSLDGRSGYTF. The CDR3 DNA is TGCGCCAGCAGCTTGGACGGGCGCTCTGGCTACACCTTC.

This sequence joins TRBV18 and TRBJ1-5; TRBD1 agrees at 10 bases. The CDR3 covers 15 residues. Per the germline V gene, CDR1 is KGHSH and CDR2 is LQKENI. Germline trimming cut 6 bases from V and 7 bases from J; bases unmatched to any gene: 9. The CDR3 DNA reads TGTGCCAGCTCGCCATCCGGGACAGGGGAGCAGCCCCAGCATTTT. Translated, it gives CASSPSGTGEQPQHF.

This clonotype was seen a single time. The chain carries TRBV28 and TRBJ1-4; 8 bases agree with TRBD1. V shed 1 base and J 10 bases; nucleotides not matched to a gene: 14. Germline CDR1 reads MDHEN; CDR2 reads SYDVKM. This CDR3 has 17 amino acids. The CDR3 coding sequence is TGTGCCAGCAGTTTATTTGGGACCGGGACAGGAGGGGGAAAACTGTTTTTT. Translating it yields CASSLFGTGTGGGKLFF. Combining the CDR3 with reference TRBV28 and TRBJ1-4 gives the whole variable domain DVKVTQSSRYLVKRTGEKVFLECVQDMDHENMFWYRQDPGLGLRLIYFSYDVKMKEKGDIPEGYSVSREKKERFSLILESASTNQTSMYLCASSLFGTGTGGGKLFFGSGTQLSVL.

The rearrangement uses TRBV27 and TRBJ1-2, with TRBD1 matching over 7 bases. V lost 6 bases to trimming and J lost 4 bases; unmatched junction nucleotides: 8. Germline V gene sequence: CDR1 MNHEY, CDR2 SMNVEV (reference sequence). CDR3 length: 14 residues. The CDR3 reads CASSRGDRVYGYTF. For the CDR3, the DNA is TGTGCCAGCAGCCGGGGCGACAGGGTCTATGGCTACACCTTC.

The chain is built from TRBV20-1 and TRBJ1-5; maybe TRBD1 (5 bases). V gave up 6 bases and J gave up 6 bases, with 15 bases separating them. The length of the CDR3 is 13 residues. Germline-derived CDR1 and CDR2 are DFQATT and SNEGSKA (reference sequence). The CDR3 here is CSARREGLQPQHF. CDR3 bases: TGCAGTGCCCGCCGCGAGGGGCTTCAGCCCCAGCATTTT.

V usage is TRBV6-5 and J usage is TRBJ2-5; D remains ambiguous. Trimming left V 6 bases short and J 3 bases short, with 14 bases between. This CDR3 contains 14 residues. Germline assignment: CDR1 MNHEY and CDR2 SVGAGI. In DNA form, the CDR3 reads TGTGCCAGCAGCTCCTTGGGCGATGAAGAGACCCAGTACTTC. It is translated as CASSSLGDEETQYF.

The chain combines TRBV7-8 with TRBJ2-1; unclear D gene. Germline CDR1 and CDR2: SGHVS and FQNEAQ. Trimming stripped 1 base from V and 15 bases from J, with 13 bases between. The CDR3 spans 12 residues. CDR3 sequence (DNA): TGTGCCAGCAGCTTAGTGTCCGCCTCGTGGTTCTTC. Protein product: CASSLVSASWFF.

CDR3 region: CASSSLTRLDTGELFF. CDR3 nucleotides: TGTGCCAGCAGTTCACTCACTCGGTTGGACACCGGGGAGCTGTTTTTT. The V and J genes are TRBV27 and TRBJ2-2; D gene unclear. CDR3 length: 16 amino acids. V lost 4 bases to trimming and J lost 3 bases, with 15 bases between them. Germline CDR1 MNHEY, CDR2 SMNVEV (reference sequence).

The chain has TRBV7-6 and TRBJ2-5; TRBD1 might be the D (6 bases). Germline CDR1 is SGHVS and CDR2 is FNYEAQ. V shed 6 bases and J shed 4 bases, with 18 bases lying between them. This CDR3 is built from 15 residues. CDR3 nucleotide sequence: TGTGCCAGCAGTTACTCGGCGGAAGGGGGAGAGACCCAGTACTTC. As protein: CASSYSAEGGETQYF.

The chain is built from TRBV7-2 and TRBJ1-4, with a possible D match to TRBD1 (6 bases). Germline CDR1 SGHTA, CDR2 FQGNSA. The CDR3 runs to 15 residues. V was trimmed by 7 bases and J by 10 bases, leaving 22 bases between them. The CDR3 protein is CASTLGQGPGGKLFF. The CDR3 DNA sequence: TGTGCCAGCACACTGGGGCAGGGGCCGGGAGGAAAACTGTTTTTT.

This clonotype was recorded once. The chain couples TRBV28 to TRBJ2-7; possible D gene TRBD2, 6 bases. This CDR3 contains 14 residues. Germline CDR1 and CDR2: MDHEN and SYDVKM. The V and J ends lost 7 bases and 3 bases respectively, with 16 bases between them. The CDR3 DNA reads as TGTGCCAGCATCAAACGTCGGGAGCGCTACGAGCAGTACTTC. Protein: CASIKRRERYEQYF.

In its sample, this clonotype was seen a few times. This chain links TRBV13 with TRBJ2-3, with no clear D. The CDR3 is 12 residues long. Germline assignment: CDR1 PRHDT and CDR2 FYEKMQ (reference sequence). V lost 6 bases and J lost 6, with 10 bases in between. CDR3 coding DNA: TGTGCCAGCAGTGACTTCGAGGATACGCAGTATTTT. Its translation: CASSDFEDTQYF.

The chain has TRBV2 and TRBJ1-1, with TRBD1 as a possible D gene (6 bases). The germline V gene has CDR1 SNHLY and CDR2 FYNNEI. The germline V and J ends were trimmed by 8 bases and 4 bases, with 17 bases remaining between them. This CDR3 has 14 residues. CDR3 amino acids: CASRPKGGGTEAFF. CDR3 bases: TGTGCCAGCCGTCCGAAGGGAGGGGGCACTGAAGCTTTCTTT.

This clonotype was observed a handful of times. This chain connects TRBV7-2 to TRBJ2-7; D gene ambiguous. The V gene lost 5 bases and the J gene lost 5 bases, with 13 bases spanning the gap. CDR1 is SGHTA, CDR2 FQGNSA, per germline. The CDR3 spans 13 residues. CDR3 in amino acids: CASSEGNSHEQYF. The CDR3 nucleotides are TGTGCCAGCAGCGAAGGGAATTCCCACGAGCAGTACTTC. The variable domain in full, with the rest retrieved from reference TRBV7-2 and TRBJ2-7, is GAGVSQSPSNKVTEKGKDVELRCDPISGHTALYWYRQSLGQGLEFLIYFQGNSAPDKSGLPSDRFSAERTGGSVSTLTIQRTQQEDSAVYLCASSEGNSHEQYFGPGTRLTVT.

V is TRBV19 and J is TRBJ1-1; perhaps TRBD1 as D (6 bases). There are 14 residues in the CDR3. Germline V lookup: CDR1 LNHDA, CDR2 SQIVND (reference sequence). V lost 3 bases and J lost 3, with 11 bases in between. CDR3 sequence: CASSMAGADTEAFF. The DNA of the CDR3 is TGTGCCAGTAGTATGGCGGGGGCGGACACTGAAGCTTTCTTT.

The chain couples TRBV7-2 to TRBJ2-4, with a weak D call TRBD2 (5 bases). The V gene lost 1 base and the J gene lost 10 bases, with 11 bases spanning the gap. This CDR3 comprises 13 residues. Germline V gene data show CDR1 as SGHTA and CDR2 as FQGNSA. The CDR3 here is CASSLVGVGIQYF. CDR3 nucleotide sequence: TGTGCCAGCAGCTTAGTGGGAGTCGGGATTCAGTACTTC.

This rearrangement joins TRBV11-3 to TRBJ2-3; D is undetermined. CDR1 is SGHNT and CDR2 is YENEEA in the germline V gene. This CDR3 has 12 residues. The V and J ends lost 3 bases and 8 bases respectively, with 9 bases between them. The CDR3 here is CASSLAEGTQYF. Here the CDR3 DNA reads TGTGCCAGCAGCTTGGCAGAAGGTACGCAGTATTTT.

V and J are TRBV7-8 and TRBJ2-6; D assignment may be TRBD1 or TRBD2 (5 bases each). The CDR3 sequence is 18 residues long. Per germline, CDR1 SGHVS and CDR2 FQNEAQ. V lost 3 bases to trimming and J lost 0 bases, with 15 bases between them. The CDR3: CASSFLPGPPSGANVLTF. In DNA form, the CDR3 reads TGTGCCAGCAGCTTTCTTCCGGGACCCCCCTCTGGGGCCAACGTCCTGACTTTC. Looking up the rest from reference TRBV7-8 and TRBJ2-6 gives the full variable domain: GAGVSQSPRYKVAKRGQDVALRCDPISGHVSLFWYQQALGQGPEFLTYFQNEAQLDKSGLPSDRFFAERPEGSVSTLKIQRTQQEDSAVYLCASSFLPGPPSGANVLTFGAGSRLTVL.

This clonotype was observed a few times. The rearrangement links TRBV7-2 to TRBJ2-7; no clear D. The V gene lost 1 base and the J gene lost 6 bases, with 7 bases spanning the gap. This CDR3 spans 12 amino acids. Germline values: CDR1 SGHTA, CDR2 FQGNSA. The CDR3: CASSLDWSEQYF. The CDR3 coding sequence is TGTGCCAGCAGCTTAGACTGGAGCGAGCAGTACTTC.

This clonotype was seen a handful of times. As DNA, the CDR3 is TGTGCCAGCAGCCAAGAAAATCCGCTGTCGGGCGCTTTCTTT. Its translation: CASSQENPLSGAFF. The V gene is TRBV3-1, the J gene TRBJ1-1; D ambiguous. Germline V gene lookup returns CDR1 LGHDT and CDR2 YNNKEL (reference sequence). V was pared by 0 bases and J by 11 bases, with 16 bases between. This CDR3 region has 14 residues. Looking up the rest from reference TRBV3-1 and TRBJ1-1 gives the full variable domain: DTAVSQTPKYLVTQMGNDKSIKCEQNLGHDTMYWYKQDSKKFLKIMFSYNNKELIINETVPNRFSPKSPDKAHLNLHINSLELGDSAVYFCASSQENPLSGAFFGQGTRLTVV.

This CDR3 reads CASEGPAGPGNEQFF. The CDR3 bases are TGTGCCAGCGAGGGCCCCGCAGGGCCTGGGAATGAGCAGTTCTTC. The chain recombines TRBV6-2 or TRBV6-3 with TRBJ2-1, with D perhaps being TRBD1 or TRBD2 (5 bases each). Germline CDR1 and CDR2: MNHEY and SVGEGT. V was cut by 8 bases and J by 7 bases, with 21 bases left in between. The length of the CDR3 is 15 residues.

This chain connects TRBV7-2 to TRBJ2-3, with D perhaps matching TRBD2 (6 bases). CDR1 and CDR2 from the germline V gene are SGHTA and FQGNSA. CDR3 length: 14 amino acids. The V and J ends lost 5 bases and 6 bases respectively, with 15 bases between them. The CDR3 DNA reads TGTGCCAGCAGCAATCTAGCGCCCCTGGATACGCAGTATTTT. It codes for CASSNLAPLDTQYF.